The following is a TCR beta chain sequence with its context. This clone came up a few times. The antigen it binds to is not known. The sample holds no much larger clone one base away, and base qualities are not on file. This entry comes from a study of cytomegalovirus exposure and HLA in healthy donors (dated 2017 in TCRdb). For the study in its entirety: According to an earlier analysis of around 600 of the donors, some 180 million T cells yielded 90 million to 130 million unique TCR beta sequences and around 280 Gb of sequence data. Around 330 gigabases of sequencing data and around 88 million unique TCR sequences made up an early release that covered approximately 700 HLA-typed donors. Besides the first cohort of roughly 700 subjects, a separate validation cohort made up of roughly 120 different subjects was used. Donor age, sex, ethnicity and CMV serostatus were compiled alongside the repertoire data. Because of strong linkage in the cohort, five DR-DQ haplotypes were treated as single units for association and clustering. In an earlier analysis of roughly 580 of the donors, high-throughput TCR beta sequencing was used to judge whether each TCR beta V gene segment behaved as functional or pseudogenic. Of the approximately 400 genotyped donors, over 80% were placed in the genetic ancestry cluster associated with self-reported Caucasian donors. A later genetic analysis took genome-wide SNP genotypes for about three fifths of the 666 donors and used that subset as a discovery cohort. Typing coverage differed by locus: A, B, C, DRB1 and DQB1 were typed in roughly 629-630 donors, DQA1 in 522, DPA1 in some 610, and DPB1 in around 490. A later analysis re-analyzed previously published TCR beta repertoires from 500 to 700 donors and added high-resolution HLA genotyping to study TCR occurrence patterns. Every repertoire in the discovery cohort had been generated on one and the same sequencing platform. To predict cytomegalovirus infection status, the study combined high-throughput TCR immunosequencing, statistical association of individual TCRs with disease status, and machine learning. The study was designed to test whether signatures of past pathogen exposure could be identified by cataloging public T cell receptors. The later analysis used no new phenotypic data to find candidate immune exposures, relying instead on TCR beta sequences and their occurrence across donors. On average, roughly 200,000 unique TCR beta nucleotide sequences were sequenced per donor among roughly 430 genotyped donors of the cohort, with roughly 18% of those sequences being non-productive. Class I and class II HLA loci were covered by the typing at four-digit resolution. The study used immunosequencing to profile the T cell repertoires of more than 650 subjects and linked those repertoires to cytomegalovirus serostatus.

Receptor amplification or capture employed the immunoSEQ multiplex PCR assay. For the multiplex PCR, a mixture combining 60 forward primers for TCR Vbeta segments and 13 reverse primers for TCR Jbeta segments was used. A multiplex PCR assay on genomic DNA amplified the CDR3 region of rearranged TCR beta genes. On the Illumina HiSeq System, the amplified TCR beta libraries were sequenced as 87-base-pair reads. In the authors' own workflow: Across the roughly 700 repertoires, a later analysis counted 80 million or so unique TCR beta chains, around 11 million of which were shared by at least two donors. To remove PCR and sequencing errors, raw reads were error-corrected and collapsed into unique sequences using a nearest-neighbor algorithm that merged closely related sequences. CDR3 sequences were aligned to IMGT reference sequences to assign V, D and J gene segments. For a sequence to be retained, a match of at least six nucleotides to both a V gene segment and a J gene segment was required. A rearrangement was called productive if the CDR3 had no stop codons and remained in frame with V and J, and every other rearrangement was called non-productive. Following IMGT convention, CDR3 was defined as the stretch from the second conserved V-encoded cysteine to the conserved J-encoded phenylalanine. Sequences without an unambiguous match to a single V gene segment were excluded from the earlier analysis of over 500 of the donors. An earlier analysis of around 600 of the donors classified V segments as functional when productive rearrangements were above 56.7% and as segregating when the standard deviation between donors was above 5%. A statistical classification framework was built to diagnose cytomegalovirus status from the catalog of TCR beta chain sequences. A later analysis assigned V and J genes by comparing TCR nucleotide sequences with IMGT/GENE-DB human TR gene sequences. Using the TCRdist pipeline, a later analysis assigned CDR3 sequences along with most-parsimonious VDJ recombination scenarios. In a later analysis, each TCR beta chain was defined by its CDR3 amino acid sequence together with its V-gene family, and reads without a unique V-gene family were excluded. A later analysis removed 550 to 650 highly shared, low-generation-probability nucleotide sequences to deal with suspected cross-contamination and a sequencing artifact. For each public chain, a later analysis derived a clonal expansion index from normalized ranks of inferred template counts within each repertoire. A later analysis computed generation probabilities with a VDJ recombination model fitted to out-of-frame rearrangements, and checked the results against IGoR. In a later analysis, hypergeometric tests were used to score TCR-TCR, TCR-HLA and TCR-CMV co-occurrence, with a repertoire-size bias correction applied to TCR pairs. In a later analysis, false discovery rates were estimated by permuting HLA or CMV assignments 20 times. In a later analysis, co-occurring TCRs were grouped using DBSCAN, and TCRdist sequence similarity was added for clustering within HLA-allele-positive subsets. Repertoires with fewer than 30,000 or more than 120,000 public chains, plus five repertoires with anomalous nucleotide sharing, were excluded from co-occurrence clustering. This is the immuneACCESS table as TCRdb keeps it, with only in-frame sequences that have V and J called. A part of the clones is gone; compared with another copy, unresolved V genes explain less than half, and the rest is unexplained. V, J and clone size are taken as reported in that table, and D and trimming were inferred from the DNA itself. The sample data list some 150,000 clones, and 70% to 80% of these were observed just once. Of the sample, 0.65% to 0.85% is held by the ten largest clones.

Results and caveats for the whole study, not just this receptor: The study listed 150 to 200 TCR beta chains as associated with cytomegalovirus. In a later genetic analysis, a missense DCLRE1C variant was associated with V-gene and J-gene trimming of TCR beta chains, and the association was replicated in an independent cohort. Most TCR sequences were observed very rarely across donors, whereas some public TCRs were present in many individuals. A further reported finding was that TCR beta sequences accurately predicted the HLA-A and HLA-B alleles for most subjects in the first cohort. In a later analysis, most CMV-associated TCR beta chains were found to appear HLA-restricted, with HLA associations seemingly driven largely by CMV exposure. It was suggested by the authors that the approach could potentially be generalized to other disease states and immunological phenotypes. According to a later analysis, TCR association rates differed among HLA loci, with DRB1 alleles showing the most associated TCRs and HLA-C alleles showing the fewest. A later analysis reported that several top co-occurrence clusters appeared linked to parvovirus B19, influenza, CMV and Epstein-Barr virus. A few of the identified cytomegalovirus-associated TCR beta chains were confirmed in vitro to be specific for cytomegalovirus antigens. Some IMGT-functional V segments, including TRBV6-2 and TRBV6-3, could not be distinguished by the 87-base-pair reads and were therefore excluded. In a later analysis, HLA-associated TCR beta chains were found to be more clonally expanded and to have lower generation probabilities than equally common non-associated chains. The sequencing pipeline was judged likely to have produced a cluster of highly shared sequence variants as a technical artifact. Cytomegalovirus status was reported to be diagnosed by the classifier with high specificity and sensitivity in both the original and validation cohorts. Because HLA typing was missing for some donors at each locus, association tests included only the typed subset. The only immune exposure information available for the cohort was CMV serostatus. Linkage disequilibrium might explain the correlated functional status among segregating V segments, but an unknown experimental factor could not be ruled out. A later analysis associated 15,000 to 20,000 TCR beta sequences with specific HLA alleles at a false discovery rate of 0.05. When HLA alleles, especially DR and DQ, strongly co-occurred, attributing TCR associations to individual alleles was difficult. An earlier analysis of 587 of the donors showed that most TCR beta V segments appeared in productive rearrangements either about 87% or about 30% of the time, which broadly matched IMGT annotations. In a later genetic analysis, fewer N-insertions in productive TCRs were reported among donors in an Asian-associated ancestry cluster than the 666-donor mean. The earlier analysis of about 600 of the donors excluded some 15 rarely observed V segments, including chromosome 9 orphons, because counts were too low. Roughly uniform sequencing depth across donors was assumed in presence/absence analyses, although this assumption may not hold. This cohort had only TCR beta chains sequenced, and the lack of alpha or paired-chain data limited which features could be detected.

From its cysteine to its phenylalanine, the CDR3 spans 15 amino acids. Just the 45-base CDR3 DNA is kept, in frame starting at base 1. V is pared back by 6 bases and J by 2 bases, with 14 bases lying between the germline termini. The germline V gene yields MNHNS for CDR1 and SASEGT for CDR2. The cohort comprised under 700 healthy bone marrow donors. At the time of sampling, every cohort member was nominally healthy, though immune exposures that went unrecorded were likely present. The donor was CMV seronegative and was included in the group of about 350 seronegative cohort members. Every donor gave a peripheral blood sample, and the peripheral blood mononuclear cells from that sample were used for TCR beta sequencing. Genomic DNA extraction from the blood cell samples was performed with the Qiagen DNeasy Blood Extraction Kit.

The chain links TRBV6-1 with TRBJ2-1; tentative D gene TRBD2, with 6 bases matching. This TCR was recovered from a female donor in good health and CMV-seronegative. Material for sequencing was PBMCs. The nucleotide sequence reads as follows: TGTGCCAGCAGCCTAAGCGGGCCGCCCTACAATGAGCAGTTCTTC. This gives the protein CASSLSGPPYNEQFF.